The next 25 T cell receptor beta chains were all read from a single sample in a study of T cell responses to AZD1222 COVID-19 vaccine. Data came from immunoSEQ multiplex PCR; TCRdb stores just in-frame clones and leaves some out. The table lists more than 110,000 clones, just over 85% of them singletons, with around 3.5% in the top ten. The sequenced sample was peripheral blood, obtained on day 0 of AZD1222 vaccination. The receptors stem from an adult in good health.

V usage is TRBV18 and J usage is TRBJ1-5; D call uncertain. Between the trimmed V and J ends, which lost 6 bases and 0 bases, there was a span of 12 bases. The CDR3 contains 15 residues. CDR1 is KGHSH, CDR2 LQKENI, per germline. CDR3 loop: CASSPHRDSNQPQHF. CDR3 nucleotide sequence: TGTGCCAGCTCTCCTCACCGTGATAGCAATCAGCCCCAGCATTTT.

This clone was seen a single time. J is TRBJ1-5 and V is TRBV10-3; D may be TRBD1 (5 bases). The V end lost 7 bases, the J end lost 4 bases, and 11 bases lay between the germline ends. CDR1 and CDR2 from the germline V gene are ENHRY and SYGVKD. This CDR3 region has 13 residues. CDR3 protein: CAIKAGHNQPQHF. The CDR3 DNA follows: TGTGCCATCAAGGCAGGGCATAATCAGCCCCAGCATTTT.

This clone is a singleton in its sample. The rearrangement links TRBV28 to TRBJ2-1; D possibly matches TRBD1 or TRBD2 (5 bases each). Looked up from germline, CDR1 is MDHEN and CDR2 is SYDVKM. The CDR3 length is 15 residues. V gave up 7 bases and J gave up 8 bases, with 21 bases separating them. CDR3 loop: CASTLPASGSYEQFF. Here the CDR3 DNA reads TGTGCCAGCACCCTCCCGGCGTCAGGGAGCTATGAGCAGTTCTTC.

The rearrangement links TRBV3-1 (or the pseudogene TRBV3-2) to TRBJ1-5; no firm D call. CDR1 and CDR2 from the germline V gene are LGHDT and YNNKEL (reference sequence). The V end was cut by 0 bases, the J end by 6 bases, with 9 bases between. The CDR3 runs to 14 residues. The CDR3 spells CASSQDSGPQPQHF. The CDR3, as DNA: TGTGCCAGCAGCCAAGATTCGGGTCCTCAGCCCCAGCATTTT.

The rearrangement joins TRBV13 to TRBJ2-3, with a weak D call TRBD2 (6 bases). Germline V gene data show CDR1 as PRHDT and CDR2 as FYEKMQ (reference sequence). The CDR3 is 14 residues long. Deletions cut 5 bases from V and 0 bases from J, with 9 bases between. CDR3 protein: CASSRDWSTDTQYF. The CDR3 DNA reads as TGTGCCAGCAGCCGGGACTGGAGCACAGATACGCAGTATTTT. The full variable domain, rest sourced from reference TRBV13 and TRBJ2-3, is AAGVIQSPRHLIKEKRETATLKCYPIPRHDTVYWYQQGPGQDPQFLISFYEKMQSDKGSIPDRFSAQQFSDYHSELNMSSLELGDSALYFCASSRDWSTDTQYFGPGTRLTVL.

The CDR3 bases are TGTGCCAGCAGCTTACGACAGCTGGGCACTGAAGCTTTCTTT. Its protein product is CASSLRQLGTEAFF. This chain connects TRBV11-2 to TRBJ1-1, with D possibly being TRBD1 (5 bases). V shed 2 bases and J shed 4 bases, with 11 bases lying between them. The CDR3 length is 14 residues. The V gene's germline CDR1 is SGHAT and CDR2 FQNNGV. Filled out from reference TRBV11-2 and TRBJ1-1, the complete variable domain reads EAGVAQSPRYKIIEKRQSVAFWCNPISGHATLYWYQQILGQGPKLLIQFQNNGVVDDSQLPKDRFSAERLKGVDSTLKIQPAKLEDSAVYLCASSLRQLGTEAFFGQGTRLTVV.

The J gene is TRBJ2-1, the V gene TRBV6-2 or TRBV6-3; weak D call: TRBD2 (6 bases). The germline gives CDR1 MNHEY, CDR2 SVGEGT. The CDR3 loop spans 14 amino acids. Trimming took off 4 bases at V and 3 bases at J, with 10 bases between the two ends. This CDR3 reads CASSSAGLYNEQFF. The CDR3 nucleotides are TGTGCCAGCAGTTCTGCGGGACTCTACAATGAGCAGTTCTTC.

V and J are TRBV5-4 and TRBJ2-2; D is perhaps TRBD1 (5 bases). Germline loops: CDR1 SGHNT, CDR2 YYREEE (reference sequence). V dropped 4 bases and J dropped 8 bases, with 12 bases sitting between them. This CDR3 region has 13 residues. CDR3 DNA: TGTGCCAGCAGCCCGAGCCGACAGGGGGAGCTGTTTTTT. Translation: CASSPSRQGELFF.

This sequence joins TRBV3-1 (or the pseudogene TRBV3-2) and TRBJ2-7; a possible D gene is TRBD1 (6 bases). The CDR3 spans 13 residues. V was cut by 5 bases and J by 7 bases, with 15 bases left in between. Germline-derived CDR1 and CDR2 are LGHDT and YNNKEL (reference sequence). The CDR3 DNA reads TGTGCCAGCAGCGATACCAGGGGATGGGAGCAGTACTTC. Encoded protein: CASSDTRGWEQYF.

The chain employs TRBV4-3 and TRBJ2-6; tentative D call: TRBD2 (5 bases). The CDR3 is made up of 15 amino acids. The V end lost 4 bases, the J end lost 2 bases, and 9 bases lay between the germline ends. Per germline, CDR1 LGHNA and CDR2 YSLEER. CDR3 residues: CASSPGGAGANVLTF. The CDR3 DNA follows: TGCGCCAGCAGCCCCGGAGGTGCTGGGGCCAACGTCCTGACTTTC.

V is TRBV19 and J is TRBJ2-7, with 10 bases fitting TRBD1. From germline, CDR1 is LNHDA and CDR2 SQIVND (reference sequence). The CDR3 consists of 14 residues. J gave up 2 bases and V 5 bases, and 3 bases lay outside the gene matches. The DNA of the CDR3 is TGTGCCAGTAGTGCCGGGACAGGGGCCTACGAGCAGTACTTC. The encoded protein is CASSAGTGAYEQYF.

V usage is TRBV11-2 and J usage is TRBJ2-7, with 7 bases matching TRBD1. V lost 5 bases, J lost 2 bases, and 9 bases stayed unmatched. Germline CDR1 SGHAT, CDR2 FQNNGV. The CDR3 has 15 residues. This CDR3 reads CASSPRQGQTYEQYF. CDR3 sequence (DNA): TGTGCCAGCAGCCCCCGACAGGGCCAAACCTACGAGCAGTACTTC.

The chain links TRBV9 to TRBJ2-1; 7 bases map to TRBD2. There are 15 residues in the CDR3. The germline CDR1 and CDR2 sequences are SGDLS and YYNGEE. Unmatched junction bases numbered 8, after V lost 0 bases and J lost 8 bases. In DNA form, the CDR3 reads TGTGCCAGCAGCGTAGAGACTAGCTCGGGAGATGAGCAGTTCTTC. Protein: CASSVETSSGDEQFF.

This rearrangement joins TRBV7-2 to TRBJ2-1; 10 bases fit TRBD2. The CDR3 totals 15 residues. Germline values: CDR1 SGHTA, CDR2 FQGNSA. Trimming took 4 bases from V and 8 from J; bases not matched to a gene: 8. CDR3 bases: TGTGCCAGCAGCTCATCTGGGACTAGCGATTATGAGCAGTTCTTC. Translation: CASSSSGTSDYEQFF. Full variable domain (rest looked up from reference TRBV7-2 and TRBJ2-1): GAGVSQSPSNKVTEKGKDVELRCDPISGHTALYWYRQSLGQGLEFLIYFQGNSAPDKSGLPSDRFSAERTGGSVSTLTIQRTQQEDSAVYLCASSSSGTSDYEQFFGPGTRLTVL.

The rearrangement uses TRBV12-5 and TRBJ2-3; no clear D gene. CDR3 length: 12 residues. Germline-derived CDR1 and CDR2 are LGHNT and FRNRAP. The V end was cut by 7 bases, the J end by 4 bases, with 9 bases between. The CDR3: CASAQASDTQYF. In DNA form, the CDR3 reads TGTGCTAGTGCCCAAGCTTCAGATACGCAGTATTTT.

This clone was detected only a few times. The chain recombines TRBV5-5 with TRBJ1-5; D may be TRBD1 (6 bases). Trimming took 0 bases from V and 7 from J, leaving 17 bases between them. The CDR3 has 16 amino acids. Germline V gene sequence: CDR1 SGHKS, CDR2 YYEKEE (reference sequence). CDR3 region: CASSLGGATQGQPQHF. CDR3 coding DNA: TGTGCCAGCAGCTTGGGGGGGGCCACCCAAGGGCAGCCCCAGCATTTT.

This clone was observed a few times. This chain uses TRBV5-1 with TRBJ2-7; D may be TRBD1 (6 bases). Germline V gene sequence: CDR1 SGHRS, CDR2 YFSETQ. This CDR3 contains 14 residues. With 7 bases removed from V and 2 bases from J, the gap between germline ends came to 16 bases. The CDR3 loop reads CASGDRRVPYEQYF. CDR3 in DNA: TGCGCCAGCGGAGACAGGCGGGTCCCCTACGAGCAGTACTTC.

This chain uses TRBV4-3 with TRBJ1-6; no clear D. The germline V and J ends were trimmed by 0 bases and 10 bases, with 7 bases remaining between them. The CDR3 consists of 13 residues. Germline CDR1 reads LGHNA; CDR2 reads YSLEER. CDR3 residues: CASSQDNLSPLHF. The CDR3 region has the DNA TGCGCCAGCAGCCAAGACAACCTCTCACCCCTCCACTTT.

This sequence joins TRBV10-1 and TRBJ2-1; D ambiguous. The CDR3 sequence is 15 residues long. Per germline, CDR1 WNHNN and CDR2 SYGVQD (reference sequence). V lost 3 bases to trimming and J lost 2 bases, with 11 bases between them. CDR3 sequence: CASSEGSPTYNEQFF. The DNA for the CDR3 is TGCGCCAGCAGTGAAGGCTCACCGACCTACAATGAGCAGTTCTTC.

This clone came up once. The chain uses TRBV6-5 and TRBJ2-7; 7 bases fit TRBD1. Germline V gene lookup returns CDR1 MNHEY and CDR2 SVGAGI. V lost 6 bases to trimming and J lost 4 bases; unmatched junction nucleotides: 12. The CDR3 loop spans 15 amino acids. CDR3 loop: CASSGTANSLYEQYF. The DNA for the CDR3 is TGTGCCAGCAGCGGGACAGCCAATAGCTTGTACGAGCAGTACTTC.

This clone was counted once. CDR3 coding DNA: TGTGCCAGCAGTTACTCGATTATTCGATTGGGGGACCGTGGATCCCGGGCACCCCTCCACTTT. Its translation is CASSYSIIRLGDRGSRAPLHF. V and J are TRBV6-2 or TRBV6-3 and TRBJ1-6; D possibly corresponds to TRBD1 (5 bases). CDR3 size: 21 residues. Germline CDR1 MNHEY, CDR2 SVGEGT. V was clipped by 0 bases and J by 11 bases, with 32 bases between them.

The genes are TRBV12-3 or TRBV12-4 and TRBJ1-3; D unresolved. V lost 8 bases to trimming and J lost 1 base, with 9 bases between them. This CDR3 has 13 amino acids. In DNA, the CDR3 is TGTGCCAGCGAGACGAGTTCTGGAAACACCATATATTTT. This codes for CASETSSGNTIYF.

J is TRBJ1-2 and V is TRBV6-6; 9 bases are a match to TRBD1. Looked up from germline, CDR1 is MNHNY and CDR2 is SVGAGI (reference sequence). This CDR3 comprises 15 residues. Germline trimming cut 6 bases from V and 2 bases from J; bases unmatched to any gene: 7. The CDR3 DNA sequence: TGTGCCAGCAGCCCACAGGGGGCGGGGAACTATGGCTACACCTTC. This codes for CASSPQGAGNYGYTF.

The chain joins TRBV11-2 to TRBJ2-7; D is unclear. The V end was cut by 8 bases, the J end by 3 bases, with 14 bases between. Germline lookup yields CDR1 SGHAT and CDR2 FQNNGV. The CDR3 is 13 residues long. CDR3 coding DNA: TGTGCCAGCGAAGGTAGTTCTGACTACGAGCAGTACTTC. Protein product: CASEGSSDYEQYF.

The chain has TRBV5-4 and TRBJ1-1; the match to TRBD1 covers 7 bases. CDR3 length: 15 amino acids. V shed 4 bases, J shed 1 base, and the junction held 7 bases outside the gene matches. CDR1 SGHNT and CDR2 YYREEE come from the germline V gene (reference sequence). The CDR3 reads CASSRSGQANTEAFF. In nucleotides, the CDR3 is TGTGCCAGCAGCCGCTCAGGACAGGCGAACACTGAAGCTTTCTTT. Based on the CDR3 plus reference TRBV5-4 and TRBJ1-1, the full variable domain is ETGVTQSPTHLIKTRGQQVTLRCSSQSGHNTVSWYQQALGQGPQFIFQYYREEENGRGNFPPRFSGLQFPNYSSELNVNALELDDSALYLCASSRSGQANTEAFFGQGTRLTVV.